This T cell receptor beta chain comes out of a study of cytomegalovirus exposure and HLA in healthy donors (dated by TCRdb to 2017 to 2019). At the level of the whole study: An earlier analysis of some 620 of the donors reported approximately 260 Gb of sequence data and about 120 million unique TCR beta sequences obtained from around 170 million T cells. An early release that covered 500 to 800 HLA-typed donors contained about 290 gigabases of sequencing data and 85 million to 100 million unique TCR sequences. Among the roughly 380 genotyped donors, roughly 80% belonged to the genetic ancestry cluster associated with self-reported Caucasian donors. The study aimed to test whether cataloging public T cell receptors could reveal signatures of past pathogen exposure. The study used immunosequencing to profile the T cell repertoires of 666 subjects and linked those repertoires to cytomegalovirus serostatus. Along with the approximately 700-subject first cohort, a separate validation cohort of around 110 different subjects was used. To predict cytomegalovirus infection status, the study combined high-throughput TCR immunosequencing, statistical association of individual TCRs with disease status, and machine learning. A later analysis re-examined previously published TCR beta repertoires from roughly 720 donors and added high-resolution HLA genotyping to investigate patterns of TCR occurrence. Rather than drawing on any new phenotypic data, the later analysis identified candidate immune exposures from TCR beta sequences and the way those sequences occurred across donors. To decide whether each TCR beta V gene segment behaved as functional or pseudogenic, an earlier analysis of fewer than 750 of the donors relied on high-throughput TCR beta sequencing. Donor age, sex, ethnicity and CMV serostatus were compiled alongside the repertoire data. Genome-wide SNP genotypes for about 60% of the roughly 700 donors were used in a later genetic analysis, which treated that subset as a discovery cohort. All discovery cohort repertoires had been generated using a single sequencing platform. Both class I and class II loci were covered by HLA typing, at four-digit resolution. The number of typed donors differed by locus: about 629-630 for A, B, C, DRB1 and DQB1; 500 to 550 for DQA1; around 580 for DPA1; and 450 to 480 for DPB1. Roughly 5 DR-DQ haplotypes were treated as single units for association and clustering because of strong linkage in the cohort. Among about 410 genotyped donors of the cohort, an average of around 240,000 unique TCR beta nucleotide sequences was sequenced per donor, of which approximately 18% were non-productive. Findings and caveats that apply to the study as a whole: In vitro tests confirmed that a few of the cytomegalovirus-associated TCR beta chains recognize cytomegalovirus antigens. HLA typing was unavailable for some donors at each locus, so association tests used only the typed subset. The presence/absence analyses assumed that sequencing depth was roughly uniform across donors, and that assumption may not be true. A further reported finding was that TCR beta sequences accurately predicted the HLA-A and HLA-B alleles for most subjects in the first cohort. In this cohort, only TCR beta chains were sequenced, and detectable features were limited by the absence of alpha or paired-chain data. In a later analysis, 15,000 to 20,000 TCR beta sequences were associated with specific HLA alleles at a false discovery rate of 0.05. The only immune exposure information available for the cohort was CMV serostatus. When HLA alleles, especially DR and DQ, strongly co-occurred, attributing TCR associations to individual alleles was difficult. An earlier analysis of several hundred of the donors showed that most TCR beta V segments appeared in productive rearrangements either about 90% or about 30% of the time, which broadly matched IMGT annotations. It was suggested by the authors that the approach could potentially be generalized to other disease states and immunological phenotypes. In a later analysis, most CMV-associated TCR beta chains were found to appear HLA-restricted, with HLA associations seemingly driven largely by CMV exposure. Linkage disequilibrium might explain the correlated functional status among segregating V segments, but an unknown experimental factor could not be excluded. According to a later genetic analysis, donors in an Asian-associated ancestry cluster had fewer N-insertions in productive TCRs than the roughly 660-donor mean. V-gene and J-gene trimming of TCR beta chains was associated with a missense DCLRE1C variant in a later genetic analysis, and the association was replicated in an independent cohort. Across donors, most TCR sequences were observed very rarely, whereas some public TCRs were present in many individuals. A total of around 150 TCR beta chains were listed by the study as associated with cytomegalovirus. The earlier analysis of 587 of the donors excluded about 16 rarely observed V segments, including chromosome 9 orphons, because counts were too low. Cytomegalovirus status was reported to be diagnosed by the classifier with high specificity and sensitivity in both the original and validation cohorts. In a later analysis, several top co-occurrence clusters were reported to appear linked to parvovirus B19, influenza, CMV and Epstein-Barr virus. The sequencing pipeline was judged likely to have produced a cluster of highly shared sequence variants as a technical artifact. In a later analysis, the rate of TCR association differed among HLA loci, with DRB1 alleles having the most associated TCRs and HLA-C alleles having the fewest. Because the 87-base-pair reads could not distinguish some IMGT-functional V segments, including TRBV6-2 and TRBV6-3, those segments were excluded. A later analysis found that HLA-associated TCR beta chains were more clonally expanded and had lower generation probabilities than equally common non-associated chains.

The cohort comprised some 730 healthy bone marrow donors. At the time of sampling, every cohort member was nominally healthy, though immune exposures that went unrecorded were likely present. The donor was CMV seronegative and was included in the group of around 320 seronegative cohort members. Every donor gave a peripheral blood sample, and the peripheral blood mononuclear cells from that sample were used for TCR beta sequencing. Genomic DNA extraction from the blood cell samples was performed with the Qiagen DNeasy Blood Extraction Kit. As concerns this clone: The specificity of this receptor is unknown.

Libraries were made using the immunoSEQ multiplex PCR assay. For the multiplex PCR, a mixture combining 60 forward primers for TCR Vbeta segments and 13 reverse primers for TCR Jbeta segments was used. A multiplex PCR assay on genomic DNA amplified the CDR3 region of rearranged TCR beta genes. The Illumina HiSeq System was used to sequence the amplified TCR beta libraries as 87-base-pair reads. The source study handled its data this way. A later analysis tallied 75 million to 85 million unique TCR beta chains across the 650 to 750 repertoires, and about 10 million of those chains were shared by two or more donors. To remove PCR and sequencing errors, raw reads were error-corrected and collapsed into unique sequences using a nearest-neighbor algorithm that merged closely related sequences. CDR3 sequences were aligned to IMGT reference sequences to assign V, D and J gene segments. For a sequence to be retained, at least a six-nucleotide match to both a V gene segment and a J gene segment was required. Rearrangements were classified as productive when the CDR3 lacked stop codons and remained in frame with V and J, and all other rearrangements were classified as non-productive. CDR3 was defined according to IMGT convention as the region running from the second conserved V-encoded cysteine to the conserved J-encoded phenylalanine. In an earlier analysis of 500 to 650 of the donors, sequences lacking an unambiguous match to a single V gene segment were excluded. In an earlier analysis of approximately 590 of the donors, a V segment was called functional when productive rearrangements were above 56.7%, and segregating when the standard deviation between donors exceeded 5%. A statistical classification framework was built for diagnosing cytomegalovirus status from the catalog of TCR beta chain sequences. In a later analysis, V and J genes were assigned by comparing TCR nucleotide sequences against IMGT/GENE-DB human TR gene sequences. A later analysis assigned CDR3 sequences and most-parsimonious VDJ recombination scenarios with the TCRdist pipeline. In a later analysis, each TCR beta chain was defined by its CDR3 amino acid sequence together with its V-gene family, and reads without a unique V-gene family were excluded. A later analysis removed 600 or so highly shared, low-generation-probability nucleotide sequences to deal with suspected cross-contamination and a sequencing artifact. In a later analysis, a clonal expansion index was calculated for each public chain from normalized within-repertoire ranks of inferred template counts. In a later analysis, generation probabilities were computed with a VDJ recombination model fitted to out-of-frame rearrangements, and the resulting probabilities were checked against IGoR. In a later analysis, hypergeometric tests were used to score TCR-TCR, TCR-HLA and TCR-CMV co-occurrence, with a repertoire-size bias correction applied to TCR pairs. A later analysis estimated false discovery rates by permuting HLA or CMV assignments 20 times. In a later analysis, co-occurring TCRs were grouped using DBSCAN, and TCRdist sequence similarity was added for clustering within HLA-allele-positive subsets. Repertoires with fewer than 30,000 or more than 120,000 public chains were left out of co-occurrence clustering, as were about 5 repertoires with anomalous nucleotide sharing. TCRdb limited this immuneACCESS table to in-frame rearrangements with V and J called. A share of clones is missing; checked studies link under half to unresolved V genes, and the rest is unexplained. Clonal size and the V and J genes are those of that table, whereas D and trimming came from the DNA. The table for this sample shows 150,000 to 200,000 clones. The ten largest clones take up approximately 6.5% of the sample.

V drops 4 bases and J drops 5 bases, leaving 9 bases in between. There are 12 amino acids in the CDR3, from cysteine to phenylalanine inclusive. The read is trimmed to its CDR3 DNA, 36 bases read in frame from base 1. Via the germline V gene, CDR1 is SGHDN and CDR2 FVKESK. Source material: PBMCs. The clonotype originates from a man aged 25-45 years in good health and CMV-seronegative. The chain was built from TRBV14 and TRBJ2-7, with TRBD2 as a weak D call on 6 bases. The CDR3: CASSPAGHEQYF. The nucleotides are TGTGCCAGCAGCCCCGCGGGGCACGAGCAGTACTTC.